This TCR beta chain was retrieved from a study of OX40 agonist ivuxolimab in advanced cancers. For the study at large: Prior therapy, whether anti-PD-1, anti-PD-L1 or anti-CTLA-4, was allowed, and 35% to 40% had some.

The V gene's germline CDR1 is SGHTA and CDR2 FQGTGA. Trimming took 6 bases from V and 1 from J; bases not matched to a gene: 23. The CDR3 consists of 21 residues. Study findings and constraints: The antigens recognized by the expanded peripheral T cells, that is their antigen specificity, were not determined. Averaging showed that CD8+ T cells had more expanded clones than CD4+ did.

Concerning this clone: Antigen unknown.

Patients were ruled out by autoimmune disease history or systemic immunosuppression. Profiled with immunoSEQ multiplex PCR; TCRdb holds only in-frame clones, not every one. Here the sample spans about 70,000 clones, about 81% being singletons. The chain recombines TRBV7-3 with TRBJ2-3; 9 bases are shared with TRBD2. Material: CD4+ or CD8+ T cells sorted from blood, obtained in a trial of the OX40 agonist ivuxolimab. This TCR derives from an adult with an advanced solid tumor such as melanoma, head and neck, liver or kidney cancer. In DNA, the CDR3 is TGTGCCAGCAGACAAAGCTCAGGCGGGACTAGCTCTTACCTCGGCACAGATACGCAGTATTTT. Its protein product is CASRQSSGGTSSYLGTDTQYF.